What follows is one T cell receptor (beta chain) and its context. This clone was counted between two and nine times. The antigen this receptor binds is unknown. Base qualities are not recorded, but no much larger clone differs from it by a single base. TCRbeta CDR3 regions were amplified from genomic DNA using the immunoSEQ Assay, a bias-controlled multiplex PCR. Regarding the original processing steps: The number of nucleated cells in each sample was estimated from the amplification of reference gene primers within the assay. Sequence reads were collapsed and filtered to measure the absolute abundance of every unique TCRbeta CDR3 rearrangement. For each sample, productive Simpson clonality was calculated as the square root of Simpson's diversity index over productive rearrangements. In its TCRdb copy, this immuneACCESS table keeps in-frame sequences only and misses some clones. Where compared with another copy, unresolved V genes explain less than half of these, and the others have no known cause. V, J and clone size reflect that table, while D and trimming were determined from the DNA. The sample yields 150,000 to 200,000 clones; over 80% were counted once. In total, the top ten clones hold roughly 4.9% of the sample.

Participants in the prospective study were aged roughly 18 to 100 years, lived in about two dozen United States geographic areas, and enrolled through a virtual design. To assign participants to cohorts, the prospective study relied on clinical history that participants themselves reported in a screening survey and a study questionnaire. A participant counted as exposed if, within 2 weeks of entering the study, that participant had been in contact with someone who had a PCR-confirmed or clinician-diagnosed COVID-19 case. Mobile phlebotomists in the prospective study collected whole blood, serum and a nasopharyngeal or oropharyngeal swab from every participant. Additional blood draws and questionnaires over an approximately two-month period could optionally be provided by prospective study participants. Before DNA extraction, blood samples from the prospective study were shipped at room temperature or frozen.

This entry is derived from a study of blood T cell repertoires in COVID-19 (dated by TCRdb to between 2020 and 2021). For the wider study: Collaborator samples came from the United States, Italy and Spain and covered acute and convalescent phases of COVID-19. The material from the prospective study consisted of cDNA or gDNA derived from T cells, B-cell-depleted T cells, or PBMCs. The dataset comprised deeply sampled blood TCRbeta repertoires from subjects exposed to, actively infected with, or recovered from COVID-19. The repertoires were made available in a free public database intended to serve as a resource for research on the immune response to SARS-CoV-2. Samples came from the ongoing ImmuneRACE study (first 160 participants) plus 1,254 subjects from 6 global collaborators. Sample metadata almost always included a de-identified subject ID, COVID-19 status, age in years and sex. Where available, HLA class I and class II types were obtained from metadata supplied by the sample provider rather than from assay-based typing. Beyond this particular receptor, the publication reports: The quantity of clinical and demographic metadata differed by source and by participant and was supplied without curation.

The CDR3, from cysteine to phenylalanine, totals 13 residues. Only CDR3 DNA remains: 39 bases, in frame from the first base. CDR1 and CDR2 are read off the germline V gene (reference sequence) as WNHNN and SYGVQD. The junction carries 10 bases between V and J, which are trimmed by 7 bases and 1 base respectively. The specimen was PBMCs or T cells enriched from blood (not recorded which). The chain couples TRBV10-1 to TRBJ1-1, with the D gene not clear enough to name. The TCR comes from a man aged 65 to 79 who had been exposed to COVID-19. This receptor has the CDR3 CASTAGPNTEAFF. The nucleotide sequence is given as TGCGCCAGCACCGCAGGTCCGAACACTGAAGCTTTCTTT.